The 10 T cell receptor beta chains listed next were all sequenced from one sample in a study of technical replicates of blood from several donors. The table came from immunoSEQ multiplex PCR; TCRdb's copy has only in-frame clones and leaves some out. The repertoire holds about 100,000 clones, with just over 95% as singletons. Sequenced material: T cells isolated from PBMCs. The receptor set was obtained from a human donor in good health.

This chain links TRBV6-5 with TRBJ2-7; TRBD2 is a possible D gene (6 bases). The germline gives CDR1 MNHEY, CDR2 SVGAGI. The CDR3 is made up of 16 amino acids. The V and J ends lost 0 bases and 2 bases respectively, with 14 bases between them. Here the CDR3 DNA reads TGTGCCAGCAGTTACTCTTCGCCGGCTAGCGCCTACGAGCAGTACTTC. Protein sequence: CASSYSSPASAYEQYF.

CDR3 region: CASSNRLAGGKNIQYF. CDR3 sequence (DNA): TGTGCCAGTAGTAATCGACTCGCGGGGGGCAAAAACATTCAGTACTTC. The J gene is TRBJ2-4, the V gene TRBV19; 8 bases map to TRBD2. CDR1 and CDR2 from the germline V gene are LNHDA and SQIVND (reference sequence). This CDR3 spans 16 amino acids. V shed 4 bases and J 3 bases; nucleotides not matched to a gene: 8.

The V gene is TRBV2, the J gene TRBJ1-3; D is perhaps TRBD1 (6 bases). This CDR3 region has 13 residues. Trimming pared 8 bases from V and 0 bases from J, leaving 8 bases between. The germline V gene has CDR1 SNHLY and CDR2 FYNNEI. The CDR3 spells CASGGDSGNTIYF. In DNA form, the CDR3 reads TGTGCCAGCGGGGGCGACTCTGGAAACACCATATATTTT.

The CDR3 loop reads CASSPGNRGRGQPQHF. For the CDR3, the DNA is TGCGCCAGCAGCCCCGGTAACAGGGGGCGAGGTCAGCCCCAGCATTTT. The rearrangement links TRBV5-1 to TRBJ1-5; 9 bases match TRBD1. Germline lookup yields CDR1 SGHRS and CDR2 YFSETQ. The CDR3 is made up of 16 amino acids. V was pared by 4 bases and J by 6 bases, with 11 bases of the junction left unmatched.

This clone was observed a single time. The chain employs TRBV9 and TRBJ2-7, with D uncertain. The length of the CDR3 is 13 residues. Germline CDR1 reads SGDLS; CDR2 reads YYNGEE. Trimming took 0 bases from V and 2 from J, leaving 6 bases between them. The CDR3 protein is CASSVGETYEQYF. DNA for the CDR3: TGTGCCAGCAGCGTAGGAGAAACCTACGAGCAGTACTTC.

This CDR3 is CASSLYGLETYNEQFF. The CDR3 region has the DNA TGTGCCAGCAGCTTATATGGACTAGAAACCTACAATGAGCAGTTCTTC. V gene TRBV7-9 combines with J gene TRBJ2-1, with 7 bases aligning to TRBD2. The CDR3 is made up of 16 amino acids. Germline V gene sequence: CDR1 SEHNR, CDR2 FQNEAQ (reference sequence). V lost 2 bases and J lost 2; bases outside the gene matches: 6.

The rearrangement links TRBV5-5 to TRBJ2-7; maybe TRBD2 (5 bases). The V gene lost 4 bases and the J gene lost 3 bases, with 17 bases spanning the gap. The CDR3 length is 15 residues. Per the germline V gene, CDR1 is SGHKS and CDR2 is YYEKEE (reference sequence). This CDR3 reads CASSPLSGLYYEQYF. The CDR3 nucleotides are TGTGCCAGCAGCCCGTTAAGCGGACTCTACTACGAGCAGTACTTC.

This chain connects TRBV4-1 to TRBJ2-7; TRBD2 is a possible D gene (5 bases). Deletions cut 8 bases from V and 6 bases from J, with 20 bases between. The CDR3 length is 14 residues. Germline V gives CDR1 MGHRA, CDR2 YSYEKL. CDR3 residues: CASYSPGTSGEQYF. CDR3 coding DNA: TGCGCCAGCTACTCCCCGGGAACGTCCGGCGAGCAGTACTTC.

This chain joins TRBV28 and TRBJ2-6; 8 nucleotides agree with TRBD1. Trimming cost V 3 bases and J 4 bases; bases outside gene matches: 8. The CDR3 is 17 residues long. Germline V gives CDR1 MDHEN, CDR2 SYDVKM. The CDR3 coding sequence is TGTGCCAGCAGTTTCGGTAGGACAGGGACCGGGGCCAACGTCCTGACTTTC. It codes for CASSFGRTGTGANVLTF.

This clone was recorded once. The chain joins TRBV27 to TRBJ2-3; TRBD1 might be the D (5 bases). Trimming took 4 bases from V and 6 from J, leaving 14 bases between them. The CDR3 contains 14 residues. Germline lookup yields CDR1 MNHEY and CDR2 SMNVEV (reference sequence). The CDR3 bases are TGTGCCAGCAGTTCGGCCAGGGCCGCGGATACGCAGTATTTT. Protein sequence: CASSSARAADTQYF.